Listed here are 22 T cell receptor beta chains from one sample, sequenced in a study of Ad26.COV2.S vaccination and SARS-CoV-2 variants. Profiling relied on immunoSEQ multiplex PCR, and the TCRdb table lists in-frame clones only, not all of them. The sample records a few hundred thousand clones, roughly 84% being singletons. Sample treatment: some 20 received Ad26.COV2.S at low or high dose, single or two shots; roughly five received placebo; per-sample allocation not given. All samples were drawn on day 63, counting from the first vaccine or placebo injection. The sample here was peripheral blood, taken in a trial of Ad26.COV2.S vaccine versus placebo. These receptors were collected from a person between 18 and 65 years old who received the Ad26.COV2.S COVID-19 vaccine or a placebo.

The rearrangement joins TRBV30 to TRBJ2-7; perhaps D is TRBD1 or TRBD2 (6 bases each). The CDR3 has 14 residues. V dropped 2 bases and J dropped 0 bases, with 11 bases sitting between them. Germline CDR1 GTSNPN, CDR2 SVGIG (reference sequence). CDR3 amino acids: CAWSPGGLSYEQYF. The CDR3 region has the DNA TGTGCCTGGAGTCCCGGGGGCCTCTCCTACGAGCAGTACTTC.

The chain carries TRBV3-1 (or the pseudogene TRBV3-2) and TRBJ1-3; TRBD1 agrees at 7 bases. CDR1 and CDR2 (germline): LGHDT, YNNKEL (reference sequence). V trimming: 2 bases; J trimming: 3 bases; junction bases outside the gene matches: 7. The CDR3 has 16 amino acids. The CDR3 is CASSQRGAGGGNTIYF. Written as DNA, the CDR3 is TGTGCCAGCAGCCAACGTGGGGCAGGGGGTGGAAACACCATATATTTT.

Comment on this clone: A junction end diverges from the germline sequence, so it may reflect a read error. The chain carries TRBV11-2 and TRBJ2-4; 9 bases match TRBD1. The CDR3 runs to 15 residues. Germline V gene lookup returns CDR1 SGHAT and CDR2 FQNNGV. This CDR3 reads CASSLDPRPPGQGHF. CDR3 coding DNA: TGTGCCAGCAGCTTAGATCCCCGACCGCCGGGACAGGGCCACTTC.

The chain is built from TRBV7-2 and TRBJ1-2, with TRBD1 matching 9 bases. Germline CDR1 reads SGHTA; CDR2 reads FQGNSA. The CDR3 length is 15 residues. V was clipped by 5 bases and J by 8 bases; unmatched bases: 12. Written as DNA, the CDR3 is TGTGCCAGCAGCCTCGACAGGACAGGGGTTGAAGGCTACACCTTC. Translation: CASSLDRTGVEGYTF.

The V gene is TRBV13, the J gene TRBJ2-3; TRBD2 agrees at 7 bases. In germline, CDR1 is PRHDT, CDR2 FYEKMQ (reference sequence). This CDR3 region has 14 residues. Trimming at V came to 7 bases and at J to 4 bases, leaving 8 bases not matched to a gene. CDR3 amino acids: CASNRRGWSDTQYF. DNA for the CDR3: TGTGCCAGCAATAGGCGGGGGTGGTCAGATACGCAGTATTTT.

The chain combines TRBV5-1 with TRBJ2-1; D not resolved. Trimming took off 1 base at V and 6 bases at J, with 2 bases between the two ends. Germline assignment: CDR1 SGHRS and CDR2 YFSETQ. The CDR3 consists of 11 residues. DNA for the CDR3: TGCGCCAGCAGCTTGATCAATGAGCAGTTCTTC. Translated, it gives CASSLINEQFF.

The CDR3 loop reads CASSLGQAEAFF. CDR3 in DNA: TGTGCCAGCAGCCTGGGACAAGCTGAAGCTTTCTTT. The V call is TRBV6-5, the J call TRBJ1-1, with a weak D call TRBD1 (6 bases). The CDR3 has 12 amino acids. Deletions cut 6 bases from V and 6 bases from J, with 11 bases between. Germline assignment: CDR1 MNHEY and CDR2 SVGAGI.

DNA for the CDR3: TGTGCCAGCTTTTACGGTGAGGGAGGGGATCAGCCCCAGCATTTT. This translates into CASFYGEGGDQPQHF. The chain is built from TRBV6-6 and TRBJ1-5; possibly TRBD1 for D (5 bases). Looked up from germline, CDR1 is MNHNY and CDR2 is SVGAGI (reference sequence). The CDR3 loop spans 15 amino acids. Trimming took 8 bases from V and 5 from J, leaving 19 bases between them.

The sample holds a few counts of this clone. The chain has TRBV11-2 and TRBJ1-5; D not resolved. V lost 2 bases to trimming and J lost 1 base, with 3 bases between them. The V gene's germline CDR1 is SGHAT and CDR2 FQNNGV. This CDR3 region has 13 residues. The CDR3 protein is CASSLRSNQPQHF. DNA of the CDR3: TGTGCCAGCAGCTTAAGGAGCAATCAGCCCCAGCATTTT.

DNA of the CDR3: TGTGCCAGCAGCTCACGGGCAACCTATGGCTACACCTTC. Its protein is CASSSRATYGYTF. This rearrangement joins TRBV5-4 to TRBJ1-2; D not resolved. The CDR3 contains 13 residues. In germline, CDR1 is SGHNT, CDR2 YYREEE (reference sequence). V gave up 3 bases and J gave up 4 bases, with 10 bases separating them.

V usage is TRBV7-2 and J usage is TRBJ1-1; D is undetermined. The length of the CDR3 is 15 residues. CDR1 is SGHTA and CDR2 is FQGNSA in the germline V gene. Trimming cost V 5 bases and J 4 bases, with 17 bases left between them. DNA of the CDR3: TGTGCCAGCAGCCCCAGCGGGGTAAGAGTCACTGAAGCTTTCTTT. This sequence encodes CASSPSGVRVTEAFF. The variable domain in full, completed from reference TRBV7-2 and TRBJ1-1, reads GAGVSQSPSNKVTEKGKDVELRCDPISGHTALYWYRQSLGQGLEFLIYFQGNSAPDKSGLPSDRFSAERTGGSVSTLTIQRTQQEDSAVYLCASSPSGVRVTEAFFGQGTRLTVV.

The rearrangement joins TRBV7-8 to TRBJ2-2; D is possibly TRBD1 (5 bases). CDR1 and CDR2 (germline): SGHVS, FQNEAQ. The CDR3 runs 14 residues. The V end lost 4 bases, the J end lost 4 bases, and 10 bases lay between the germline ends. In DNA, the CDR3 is TGTGCCAGCAGCTCCACCAGGGCCACCGGGGAGCTGTTTTTT. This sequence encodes CASSSTRATGELFF.

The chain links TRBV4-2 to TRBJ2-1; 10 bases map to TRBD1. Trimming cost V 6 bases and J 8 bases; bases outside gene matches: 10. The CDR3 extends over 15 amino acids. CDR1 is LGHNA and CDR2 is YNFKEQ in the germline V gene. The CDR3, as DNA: TGTGCCAGCAGATTTGACAGGGGGCGCGGTTATGAGCAGTTCTTC. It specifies CASRFDRGRGYEQFF.

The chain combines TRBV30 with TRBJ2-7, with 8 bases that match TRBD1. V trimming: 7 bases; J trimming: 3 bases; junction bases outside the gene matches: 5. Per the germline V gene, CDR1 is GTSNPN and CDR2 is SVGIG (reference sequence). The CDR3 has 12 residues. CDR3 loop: CASHRGNYEQYF. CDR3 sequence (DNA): TGTGCCTCCCACAGGGGGAACTACGAGCAGTACTTC.

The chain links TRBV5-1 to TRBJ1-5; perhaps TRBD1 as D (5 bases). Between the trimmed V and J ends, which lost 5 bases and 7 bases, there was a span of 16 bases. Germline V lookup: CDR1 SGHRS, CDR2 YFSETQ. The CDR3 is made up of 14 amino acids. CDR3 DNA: TGCGCCAGCAGTCCGTCCGGGGGAAGACAGCCCCAGCATTTT. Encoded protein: CASSPSGGRQPQHF.

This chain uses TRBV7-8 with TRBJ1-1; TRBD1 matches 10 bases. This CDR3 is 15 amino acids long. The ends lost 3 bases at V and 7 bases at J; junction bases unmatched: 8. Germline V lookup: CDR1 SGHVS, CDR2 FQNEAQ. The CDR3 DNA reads TGTGCCAGCAGCTTCGACAGGGGGCTTACGAGTGAAGCTTTCTTT. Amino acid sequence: CASSFDRGLTSEAFF.

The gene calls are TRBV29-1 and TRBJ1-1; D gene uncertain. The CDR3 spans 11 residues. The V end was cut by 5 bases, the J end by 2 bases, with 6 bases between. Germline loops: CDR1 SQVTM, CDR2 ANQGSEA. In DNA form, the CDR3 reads TGCAGCGTTTTCTTCAACACTGAAGCTTTCTTT. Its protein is CSVFFNTEAFF.

DNA of the CDR3: TGTGCCAGCACCAGCTGGCAGGGCGCGGGGGAGACCCAGTACTTC. It codes for CASTSWQGAGETQYF. The genes are TRBV6-5 and TRBJ2-5; the D gene is possibly TRBD2 (6 bases). Per germline, CDR1 MNHEY and CDR2 SVGAGI. The CDR3 length is 15 residues. V lost 7 bases to trimming and J lost 5 bases, with 20 bases between them.

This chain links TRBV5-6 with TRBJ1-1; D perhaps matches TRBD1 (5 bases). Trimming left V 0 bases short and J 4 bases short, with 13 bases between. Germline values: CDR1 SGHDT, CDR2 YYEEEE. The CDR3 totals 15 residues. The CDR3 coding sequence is TGTGCCAGCAGCTTGGTGGAGTGGGGGTCCACTGAAGCTTTCTTT. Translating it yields CASSLVEWGSTEAFF.

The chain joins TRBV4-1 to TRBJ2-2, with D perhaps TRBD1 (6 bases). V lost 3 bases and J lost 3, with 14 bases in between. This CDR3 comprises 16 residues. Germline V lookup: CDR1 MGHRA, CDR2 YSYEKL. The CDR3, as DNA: TGCGCCAGCAGCCAGGGCGACAGGTTCGACACCGGGGAGCTGTTTTTT. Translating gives CASSQGDRFDTGELFF.

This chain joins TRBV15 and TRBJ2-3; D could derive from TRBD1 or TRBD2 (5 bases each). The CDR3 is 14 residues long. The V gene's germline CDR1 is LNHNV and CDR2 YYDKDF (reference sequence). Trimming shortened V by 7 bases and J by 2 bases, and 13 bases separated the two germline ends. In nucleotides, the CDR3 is TGTGCCACCACCGCGGTGGGGGACACAGATACGCAGTATTTT. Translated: CATTAVGDTDTQYF.

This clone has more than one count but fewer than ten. The CDR3 here is CASSYIRGQPQHF. The CDR3 bases are TGTGCCAGCAGTTACATACGGGGTCAGCCCCAGCATTTT. J is TRBJ1-5 and V is TRBV12-3 or TRBV12-4, with D unresolved. The CDR3 spans 13 residues. Trimming stripped 4 bases from V and 6 bases from J, with 10 bases between.